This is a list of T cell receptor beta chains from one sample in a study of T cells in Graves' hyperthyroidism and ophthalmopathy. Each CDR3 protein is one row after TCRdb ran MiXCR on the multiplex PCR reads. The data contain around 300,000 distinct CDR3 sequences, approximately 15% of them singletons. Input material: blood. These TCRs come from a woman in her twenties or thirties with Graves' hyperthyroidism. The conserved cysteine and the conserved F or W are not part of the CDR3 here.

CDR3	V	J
ASSLSGGVGADTQY	TRBV19	TRBJ2-3
SARVQQLFNQPQH	TRBV20-1	TRBJ1-5
SARRRGPPEAF	TRBV20-1	TRBJ1-1
ASSTGFSGYEQY	TRBV5-4	TRBJ2-7
ASSLPGGEQY	TRBV27	TRBJ2-7
ASSQGQGSYGYT	TRBV3-1	TRBJ1-2
ASRSTRPKPQETQY	TRBV28	TRBJ2-5
ASSPFNRSNQPQH	TRBV6-2/TRBV6-3	TRBJ1-5
ATSRGTDPIGPQH	TRBV15	TRBJ1-5
ASSVLMGSNQPQH	TRBV2	TRBJ1-5
ASRDTSEAF	TRBV6-1	TRBJ1-1
ASMQSGAVTGNTIY	TRBV19	TRBJ1-3
SARVVGRSGLLDTQY	TRBV20-1	TRBJ2-3
SARDPRGRMKPGDTQY	TRBV20-1	TRBJ2-3
ARTGGNYEQY	TRBV5-1	TRBJ2-7
ASSWGRDNQPQH	TRBV12-3/TRBV12-4	TRBJ1-5
ASTPPTPHLAGGGVQY	TRBV28	TRBJ2-7
ASLTSGRREQY	TRBV6-2/TRBV6-3	TRBJ2-7
ASSEPRTGGLEQY	TRBV25-1	TRBJ2-7
SAPPPGVVHEQY	TRBV20-1	TRBJ2-7
ASSSLQELPSYEQY	TRBV28	TRBJ2-7
ASSRSESANYGYT	TRBV6-1	TRBJ1-2
ASSIVLIHPGELF	TRBV19	TRBJ2-2
SVEAAGSRRTDTQY	TRBV29-1	TRBJ2-3
ATFSADTQY	TRBV10-3	TRBJ2-3
ASYGESYNEQF	TRBV28	TRBJ2-1
ASSSRWSANYGYT	TRBV28	TRBJ1-2
ASSEERYSNQPQH	TRBV6-1	TRBJ1-5
ASSQGAANEQF	TRBV19	TRBJ2-1
ASRTSENSYNEQF	TRBV5-1	TRBJ2-1
SASVPDTQY	TRBV20-1	TRBJ2-3
ASSFSSGLGQPQH	TRBV28	TRBJ1-5
ASSFGGQGSYEQY	TRBV12-3/TRBV12-4	TRBJ2-7
ASRVHRGDSPLH	TRBV12-3/TRBV12-4	TRBJ1-6
ASSESTLTGGSYEQY	TRBV2	TRBJ2-7
SVGTGGMNTEAF	TRBV29-1	TRBJ1-1
ASGQGGGGYNEQF	TRBV28	TRBJ2-1
ASSLSTGGSYGYT	TRBV27	TRBJ1-2
ASSMGSSGELF	TRBV2	TRBJ2-2
ASSLAVGISSYEQY	TRBV28	TRBJ2-7
ASRGQESNQPQH	TRBV19	TRBJ1-5
ASSSRSYNSPLH	TRBV12-3/TRBV12-4	TRBJ1-6
SGTDPYEQY	TRBV20-1	TRBJ2-7
ASSVGTGQETQY	TRBV9	TRBJ2-5
ASSVDRLEGNEQF	TRBV9	TRBJ2-1
ASSREFAGELF	TRBV4-3	TRBJ2-2
ASSLGGLPEAF	TRBV11-2	TRBJ1-1
ASSLALDGSYEQY	TRBV11-2	TRBJ2-7
ASSLQRELF	TRBV28	TRBJ2-2
SAGLSRREKLF	TRBV20-1	TRBJ1-4
SVATRGKEGYT	TRBV29-1	TRBJ1-2
ASSRGRGANTGELF	TRBV5-1	TRBJ2-2
AIRAESTDTQY	TRBV10-3	TRBJ2-3
ASSSRDGSYEQY	TRBV28	TRBJ2-7
ASSLWTGLDEQY	TRBV7-9	TRBJ2-7